This TCR beta chain stems from a study of blood T cell repertoires in COVID-19. In the study overall: Acute-phase and convalescent COVID-19 samples originated in the United States, Italy and Spain. Sources were T cells, B-cell-depleted T cells, or PBMCs; the material itself was cDNA or gDNA.

The CDR3 length is 14 residues. Per the germline V gene, CDR1 is WSHSY and CDR2 is SAAADI. V dropped 6 bases and J dropped 0; count of bases not matched to a gene: 4. Patients in Seattle were enrolled during active infection, then followed longitudinally. Per the authors' pipeline: Researchers report that nucleated cell counts were estimated from reference gene primer amplification. The repertoire was sequenced with immunoSEQ multiplex PCR; TCRdb's copy has only in-frame clones and lacks some. The V and J calls and clone size were taken over from that table, and D and trimming were inferred from the DNA. The sample contains some 140,000 clones, approximately 80% of which appear only once.

Sequencing used peripheral blood. This chain links TRBV10-2 with TRBJ1-2; TRBD1 matches at 7 bases. This sequence was found in a woman in her fifties or sixties with COVID-19, enrolled during active disease. CDR3 in amino acids: CASSPGQTNYGYTF. The CDR3 DNA reads TGCGCCAGCAGCCCGGGACAGACTAACTATGGCTACACCTTC.